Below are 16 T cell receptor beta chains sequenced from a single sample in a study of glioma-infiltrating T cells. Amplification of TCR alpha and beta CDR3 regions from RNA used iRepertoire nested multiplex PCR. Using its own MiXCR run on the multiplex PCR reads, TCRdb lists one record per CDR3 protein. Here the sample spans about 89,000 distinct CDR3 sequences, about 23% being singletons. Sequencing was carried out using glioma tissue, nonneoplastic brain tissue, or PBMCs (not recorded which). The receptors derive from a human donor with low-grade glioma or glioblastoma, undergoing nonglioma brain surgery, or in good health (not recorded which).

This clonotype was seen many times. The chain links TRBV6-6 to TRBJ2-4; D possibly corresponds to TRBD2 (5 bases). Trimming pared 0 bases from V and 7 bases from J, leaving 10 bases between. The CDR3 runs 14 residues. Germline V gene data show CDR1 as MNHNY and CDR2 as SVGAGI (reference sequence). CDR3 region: CASSYSPTGNIQYF. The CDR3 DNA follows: TGTGCCAGCAGTTACTCGCCCACGGGGAACATTCAGTACTTC.

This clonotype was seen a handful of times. CDR3 in amino acids: CASRTGAEETQYF. DNA for the CDR3: TGTGCCAGCAGAACCGGGGCCGAAGAGACCCAGTACTTC. The J gene is TRBJ2-5, the V gene TRBV7-9; TRBD1 or TRBD2 may be the D gene (5 bases each). CDR1 is SEHNR, CDR2 FQNEAQ, per germline (reference sequence). The CDR3 covers 13 residues. The V gene lost 6 bases and the J gene lost 3 bases, with 11 bases spanning the gap.

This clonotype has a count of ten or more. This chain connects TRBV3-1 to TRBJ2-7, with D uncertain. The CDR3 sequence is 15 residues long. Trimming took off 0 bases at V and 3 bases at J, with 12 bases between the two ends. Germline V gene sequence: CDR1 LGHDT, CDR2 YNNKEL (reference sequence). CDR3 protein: CASSQEWSELYEQYF. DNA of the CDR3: TGTGCCAGCAGCCAAGAATGGAGTGAGCTCTACGAGCAGTACTTC.

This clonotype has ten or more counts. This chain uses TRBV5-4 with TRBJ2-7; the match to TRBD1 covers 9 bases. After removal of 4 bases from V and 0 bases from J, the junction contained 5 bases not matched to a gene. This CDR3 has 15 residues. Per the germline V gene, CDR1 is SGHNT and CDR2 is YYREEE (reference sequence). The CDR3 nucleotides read TGTGCCAGCAGCCGGGACAGGGAGAGCTCCTACGAGCAGTACTTC. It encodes CASSRDRESSYEQYF.

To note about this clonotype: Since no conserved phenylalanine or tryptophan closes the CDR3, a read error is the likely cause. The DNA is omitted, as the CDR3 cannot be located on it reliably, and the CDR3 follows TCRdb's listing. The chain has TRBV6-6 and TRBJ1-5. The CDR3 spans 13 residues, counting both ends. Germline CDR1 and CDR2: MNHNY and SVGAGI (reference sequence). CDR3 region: CASSYTVNQPKHL.

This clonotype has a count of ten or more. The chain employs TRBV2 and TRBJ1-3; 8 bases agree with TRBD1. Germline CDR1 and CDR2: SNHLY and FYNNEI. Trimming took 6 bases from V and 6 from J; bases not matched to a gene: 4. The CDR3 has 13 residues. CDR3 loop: CASSLGQANTIYF. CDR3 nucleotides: TGTGCCAGCAGCCTGGGACAGGCAAACACCATATATTTT.

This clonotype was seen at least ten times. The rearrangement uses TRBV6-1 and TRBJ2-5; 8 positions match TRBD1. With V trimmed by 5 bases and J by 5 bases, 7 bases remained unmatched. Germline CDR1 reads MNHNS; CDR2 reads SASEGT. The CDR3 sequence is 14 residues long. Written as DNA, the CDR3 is TGTGCCAGCAGTTACCCAGGGGGCGGTGAGACCCAGTACTTC. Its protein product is CASSYPGGGETQYF.

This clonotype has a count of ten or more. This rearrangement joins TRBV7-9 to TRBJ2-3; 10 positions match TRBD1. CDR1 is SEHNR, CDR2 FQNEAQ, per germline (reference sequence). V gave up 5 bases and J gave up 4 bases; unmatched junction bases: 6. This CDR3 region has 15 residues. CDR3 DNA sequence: TGTGCCAGCAGCACGGGACAGGGGTCGGCAGATACGCAGTATTTT. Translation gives CASSTGQGSADTQYF.

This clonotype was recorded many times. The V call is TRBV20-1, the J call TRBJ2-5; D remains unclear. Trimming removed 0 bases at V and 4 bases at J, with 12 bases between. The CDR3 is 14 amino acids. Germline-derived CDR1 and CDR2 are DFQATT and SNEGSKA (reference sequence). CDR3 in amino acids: CSARDRKDPETQYF. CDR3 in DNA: TGCAGTGCTAGAGATCGTAAAGATCCAGAGACCCAGTACTTC.

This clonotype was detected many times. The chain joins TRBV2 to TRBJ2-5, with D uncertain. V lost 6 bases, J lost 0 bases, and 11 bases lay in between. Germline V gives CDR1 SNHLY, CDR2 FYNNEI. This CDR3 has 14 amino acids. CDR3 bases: TGTGCCAGCAGCGAAACACGGAACCAAGAGACCCAGTACTTC. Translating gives CASSETRNQETQYF.

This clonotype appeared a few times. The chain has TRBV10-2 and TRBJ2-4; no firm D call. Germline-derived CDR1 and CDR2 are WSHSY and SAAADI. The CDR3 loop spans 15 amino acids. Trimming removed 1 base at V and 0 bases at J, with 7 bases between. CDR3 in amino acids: CASSELYLAKNIQYF. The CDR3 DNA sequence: TGCGCCAGCAGTGAGTTGTATCTAGCCAAAAACATTCAGTACTTC.

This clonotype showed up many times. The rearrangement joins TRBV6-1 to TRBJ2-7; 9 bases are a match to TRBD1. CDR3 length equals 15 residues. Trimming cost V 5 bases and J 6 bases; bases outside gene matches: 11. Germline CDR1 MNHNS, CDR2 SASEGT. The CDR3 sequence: CASSYTRDRVGEQYF. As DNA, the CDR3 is TGTGCCAGCAGTTACACCCGGGACAGGGTAGGCGAGCAGTACTTC.

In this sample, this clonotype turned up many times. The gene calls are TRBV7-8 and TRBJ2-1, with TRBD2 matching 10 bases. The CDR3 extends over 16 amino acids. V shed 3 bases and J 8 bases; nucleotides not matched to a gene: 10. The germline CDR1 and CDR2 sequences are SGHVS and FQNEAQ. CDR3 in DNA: TGTGCCAGCAGCTTGCGGGCTAGCGGGAGAATTTATGAGCAGTTCTTC. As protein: CASSLRASGRIYEQFF.

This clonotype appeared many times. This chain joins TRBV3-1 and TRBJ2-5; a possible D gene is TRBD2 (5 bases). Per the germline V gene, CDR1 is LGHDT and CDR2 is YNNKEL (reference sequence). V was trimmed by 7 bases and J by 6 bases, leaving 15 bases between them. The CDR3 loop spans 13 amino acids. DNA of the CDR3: TGTGCCAGCAAGAAAGAGGGTAAAAAGACCCAGTACTTC. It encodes CASKKEGKKTQYF.

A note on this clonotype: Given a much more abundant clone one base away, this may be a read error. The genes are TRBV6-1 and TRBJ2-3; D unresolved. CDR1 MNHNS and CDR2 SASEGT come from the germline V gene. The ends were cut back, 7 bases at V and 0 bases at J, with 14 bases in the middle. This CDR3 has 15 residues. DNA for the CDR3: TGTGCCAGCACCGGACCAGCGACTAGCACAGATACGCAGTATTTT. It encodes CASTGPATSTDTQYF.

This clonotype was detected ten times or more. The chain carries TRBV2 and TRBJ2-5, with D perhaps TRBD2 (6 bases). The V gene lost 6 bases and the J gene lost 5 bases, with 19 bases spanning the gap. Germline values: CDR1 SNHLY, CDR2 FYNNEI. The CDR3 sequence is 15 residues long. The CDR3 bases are TGTGCCAGCAGCCAAACCGGGAGAAAAGGGGAGACCCAGTACTTC. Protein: CASSQTGRKGETQYF.